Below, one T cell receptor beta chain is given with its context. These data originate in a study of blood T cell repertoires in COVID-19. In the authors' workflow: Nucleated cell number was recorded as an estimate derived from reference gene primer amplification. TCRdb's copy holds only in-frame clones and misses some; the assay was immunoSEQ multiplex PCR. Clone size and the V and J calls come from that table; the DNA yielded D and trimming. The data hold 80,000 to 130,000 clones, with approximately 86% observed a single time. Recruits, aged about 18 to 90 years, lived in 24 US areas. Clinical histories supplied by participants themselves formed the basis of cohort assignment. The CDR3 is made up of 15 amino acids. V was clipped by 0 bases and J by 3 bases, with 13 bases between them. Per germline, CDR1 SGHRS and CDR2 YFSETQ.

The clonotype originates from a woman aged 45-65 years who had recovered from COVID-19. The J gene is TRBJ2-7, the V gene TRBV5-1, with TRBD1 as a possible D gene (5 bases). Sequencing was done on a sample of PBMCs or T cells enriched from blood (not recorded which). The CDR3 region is CASSLATQGSYEQYF. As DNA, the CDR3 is TGCGCCAGCAGCTTGGCCACGCAGGGAAGCTACGAGCAGTACTTC.